This TCR beta chain is from a study of blood T cell repertoires in COVID-19. Overall study: COVID-19 samples, acute and convalescent, were from the United States, Italy and Spain. The analysed material was cDNA or gDNA that came from T cells, B-cell-depleted T cells, or PBMCs.

Measured with immunoSEQ multiplex PCR; TCRdb has only the in-frame clones, and not every one. Among around 400,000 clones, under 90% were seen once, and the ten largest hold 1.7%. Participants were aged roughly 18 to 90 years, lived in about two dozen US areas, and enrolled virtually. From germline, CDR1 is MGHDK and CDR2 SYGVNS. The V gene lost 1 base and the J gene lost 6 bases, with 10 bases spanning the gap. This CDR3 contains 13 residues. The specimen was PBMCs or T cells enriched from blood (not recorded which). This sequence was found in a woman under 40 who had recovered from COVID-19. The chain carries TRBV25-1 and TRBJ2-7; no reliable D call. DNA of the CDR3: TGTGCCAGCAGTGAATCGTGGGCCGTCGAGCAGTACTTC. This encodes CASSESWAVEQYF.